This T cell receptor (beta chain) stems from a study of T cell responses to AZD1222 COVID-19 vaccine. Findings and limits, study-wide: Among those given AZD1222, only 6 or 7 were seropositive at baseline. Reportedly, close to half of spike-specific TCRs are directed against unmutated variant regions.

Repertoires were generated with immunoSEQ multiplex PCR, while TCRdb's copy carries only in-frame clones and drops some. Of roughly 170,000 clones in the sample, 93% are singletons; the top ten hold 0.7% to 0.9%. The V segment lost 0 bases and the J segment 10 bases; nucleotides outside the gene matches: 7. This CDR3 has 15 residues. Germline V gene data show CDR1 as SGDLS and CDR2 as YYNGEE. As concerns this clone: Its target is not known.

This TCR derives from an adult in good health. V is TRBV9 and J is TRBJ1-6; 7 bases are a match to TRBD1. The sequenced sample was peripheral blood, obtained on day 0 of AZD1222 vaccination. This CDR3 reads CASSVGSRGGSPLHF. DNA of the CDR3: TGTGCCAGCAGCGTAGGTAGCAGGGGGGGCTCACCCCTCCACTTT.